This is a list of T cell receptor beta chains from one sample in a study of cytomegalovirus exposure and HLA in healthy donors. Method: immunoSEQ multiplex PCR; TCRdb's copy keeps in-frame clones and lacks some. The sample carries 110,000 to 150,000 clones, around 75% recorded once. The material sequenced was PBMCs. These TCRs come from a female donor in good health and CMV-seronegative. Each CDR3 is given with its conserved first and last residue. Fields, in order: J gene, V gene, clone size, CDR3 length, D gene, CDR3 protein, CDR3 DNA. The D gene is left open where the match is weak. Clone size is shown for a subset of rows, as once, few, many or a class of expanded clone.

>TRBJ2-5|TRBV7-9|once|13|.
CASSLDVEETQYF
TGTGCCAGCAGCTTAGACGTAGAAGAGACCCAGTACTTC
>TRBJ1-1|TRBV6-5|once|14|.
CASSSPGKNTEAFF
TGTGCCAGCAGTTCCCCCGGGAAGAACACTGAAGCTTTCTTT
>TRBJ2-7|TRBV5-1|.|15|TRBD2
CASSLVASGEYEQYF
TGCGCCAGCAGCTTGGTGGCTAGCGGAGAATACGAGCAGTACTTC
>TRBJ1-5|TRBV6-1|.|13|.
CASSLRSNQPQHF
TGTGCCAGCAGTCTCCGTAGCAATCAGCCCCAGCATTTT
>TRBJ2-2|TRBV15|few|15|.
CATSPAGQHTGELFF
TGTGCCACCAGCCCCGCGGGACAGCACACCGGGGAGCTGTTTTTT
>TRBJ2-7|TRBV5-4|.|12|.
CASSFADYEQYF
TGTGCCAGCAGCTTCGCAGACTACGAGCAGTACTTC
>TRBJ2-7|TRBV5-6|.|12|.
CASSLAWEEQYF
TGTGCCAGCAGCTTGGCTTGGGAGGAGCAGTACTTC
>TRBJ1-4|TRBV15|.|14|TRBD1
CATSRGDRNEKLFF
TGTGCCACCAGCAGGGGGGACAGAAATGAAAAACTGTTTTTT
>TRBJ2-1|TRBV5-6|once|12|.
CASGLGYNEQFF
TGTGCCAGCGGGCTGGGTTACAATGAGCAGTTCTTC
>TRBJ1-1|TRBV29-1|.|12|.
CSVLWQGTEAFF
TGCAGCGTTCTGTGGCAGGGCACTGAAGCTTTCTTT
>TRBJ2-7|TRBV5-6|.|14|TRBD1
CASSPGTGPYEQYF
TGTGCTAGCAGCCCGGGGACAGGGCCCTACGAGCAGTACTTC
>TRBJ2-3|TRBV7-8|.|16|TRBD2
CASSFSRDYTTDTQYF
TGTGCCAGCAGCTTTAGCCGGGACTACACCACAGATACGCAGTATTTT
>TRBJ1-2|TRBV15|.|14|TRBD1
CATSSRQGNYGYTF
TGTGCCACCAGCAGTAGACAGGGTAACTATGGCTACACCTTC
>TRBJ1-5|TRBV18|.|14|TRBD1
CASSRQGAGQPQHF
TGTGCCAGCTCAAGACAGGGGGCCGGGCAGCCCCAGCATTTT
>TRBJ2-2|TRBV28|.|15|TRBD2
CASRPSGISSGELFF
TGTGCCAGCAGACCTAGCGGGATCAGCTCCGGGGAGCTGTTTTTT
>TRBJ1-5|TRBV7-9|.|16|TRBD1
CASSLGQGRNNQPQHF
TGTGCCAGCAGTTTGGGACAGGGGCGAAACAATCAGCCCCAGCATTTT
>TRBJ1-1|TRBV19|.|15|.
CASFSAGRGKTEAFF
TGTGCCAGTTTTTCCGCAGGGCGTGGAAAAACTGAAGCTTTCTTT
>TRBJ1-5|TRBV2|.|18|.
CASSEGRLHFLRNQPQHF
TGTGCCAGCAGTGAAGGCAGACTACACTTTTTACGCAATCAGCCCCAGCATTTT
>TRBJ2-7|TRBV28|.|12|.
CASSFRANEQYF
TGTGCCAGCAGTTTCAGGGCGAACGAGCAGTACTTC
>TRBJ1-2|TRBV29-1|few|14|.
CSVVSAGLNYGYTF
TGCAGCGTTGTATCCGCAGGACTGAATTACGGCTACACCTTC
>TRBJ1-2|TRBV19|few|15|.
CASSYTPNNNYGYTF
TGTGCCAGTAGTTACACACCCAACAACAATTATGGCTACACCTTC
>TRBJ2-3|TRBV6-1|few|14|.
CASSPGLSTDTQYF
TGTGCCAGCAGCCCTGGACTGAGCACAGATACGCAGTATTTT
>TRBJ1-1|TRBV25-1|.|12|TRBD1
CASSAGGVGAFF
TGTGCCAGCAGTGCAGGGGGCGTGGGAGCTTTCTTT
>TRBJ2-1|TRBV28|once|15|TRBD2
CASSLVTSGYNEQFF
TGTGCCAGCAGTTTAGTCACTAGCGGCTACAATGAGCAGTTCTTC
>TRBJ2-7|TRBV7-9|.|17|TRBD2
CASSPGLAGGPGYEQYF
TGTGCCAGCAGCCCTGGACTAGCGGGAGGGCCTGGCTACGAGCAGTACTTC
>TRBJ2-2|TRBV18|.|15|.
CASSPRTGNTGELFF
TGTGCCAGCTCACCCAGAACAGGGAACACCGGGGAGCTGTTTTTT
>TRBJ2-2|TRBV5-1|.|15|.
CASSLNSFGSGELFF
TGCGCCAGCAGCTTGAACTCCTTTGGTTCCGGGGAGCTGTTTTTT
>TRBJ2-7|TRBV7-2|once|15|TRBD1
CASSSGQVQHYEQYF
TGTGCCAGCAGCTCCGGACAGGTTCAACACTACGAGCAGTACTTC
>TRBJ2-1|TRBV6-5|few|11|.
CASSFDNEQFF
TGTGCCAGCAGCTTTGACAATGAGCAGTTCTTC
>TRBJ2-5|TRBV28|few|15|.
CASSFQGTTGETQYF
TGTGCCAGCAGTTTTCAGGGGACAACCGGGGAGACCCAGTACTTC
>TRBJ1-5|TRBV6-8|.|15|TRBD1
CASSYRGTETQPQHF
TGTGCCAGCAGTTACAGGGGGACAGAGACTCAGCCCCAGCATTTT
>TRBJ2-1|TRBV5-1|.|18|TRBD2
CASSPWTSGRTFANEQFF
TGCGCCAGCAGCCCATGGACTAGCGGGAGGACCTTTGCCAATGAGCAGTTCTTC
>TRBJ1-2|TRBV6-4|.|14|.
CASSDSPDIYGYTF
TGTGCCAGCAGTGACTCGCCAGATATCTATGGCTACACCTTC
>TRBJ1-2|TRBV2|.|15|TRBD1
CASSAPTGNDYGYTF
TGTGCCAGCAGCGCCCCGACAGGGAATGACTATGGCTACACCTTC
>TRBJ2-7|TRBV5-1|once|15|TRBD1
CASSLAGGAGYEQYF
TGCGCCAGCAGCTTGGCAGGGGGCGCGGGATACGAGCAGTACTTC
>TRBJ1-1|TRBV19|.|16|.
CASSILKGHGDTEAFF
TGTGCCAGTAGTATCTTGAAGGGACATGGCGACACTGAAGCTTTCTTT
>TRBJ2-3|TRBV7-2|.|17|TRBD2
CASSFGPSGRGGDTQYF
TGTGCCAGCAGCTTCGGCCCTAGCGGGAGAGGCGGAGATACGCAGTATTTT
>TRBJ2-5|TRBV28|.|14|.
CASTRTGSGETQYF
TGTGCCAGCACTCGAACAGGGTCAGGCGAGACCCAGTACTTC
>TRBJ2-7|TRBV5-1|.|16|TRBD2
CASSTGTSGNSYEQYF
TGCGCCAGCAGCACGGGGACTAGCGGAAACTCCTACGAGCAGTACTTC
>TRBJ2-1|TRBV30|.|12|TRBD2
CAWTVTSGEQFF
TGTGCCTGGACAGTGACTAGCGGGGAGCAGTTCTTC
>TRBJ1-1|TRBV7-6|.|18|.
CASSPTTSPLDRNSEAFF
TGTGCCAGCAGCCCGACGACAAGCCCCCTTGATCGTAACTCTGAAGCTTTCTTT
>TRBJ2-2|TRBV11-2|.|16|TRBD2
CASSLVERGNTGELFF
TGTGCCAGCAGCTTAGTAGAGCGGGGGAACACCGGGGAGCTGTTTTTT
>TRBJ1-4|TRBV7-9|few|13|.
CASSPDPGEKLFF
TGTGCCAGCAGCCCCGACCCGGGAGAAAAACTGTTTTTT